This entry lists 22 T cell receptor beta chains sequenced from one sample in a study of T cells in Graves' hyperthyroidism and ophthalmopathy. Amplification yielded TCR beta CDR3 regions, with RNA transcripts as the source. The HTBI primer set drove a first-round RT-PCR of the TCR CDR3. MiXCR was run by TCRdb on the multiplex PCR reads, yielding one entry per CDR3 protein. The sample consists of 300,000 to 450,000 distinct CDR3 sequences, roughly 13% of them appearing once. The sequencing sample was made of blood. The receptors come from a young man with Graves' hyperthyroidism that later progressed to Graves' ophthalmopathy.

This clonotype was counted a few times. The J gene is TRBJ2-1, the V gene TRBV6-1, with TRBD2 identical over 9 bases. CDR1 and CDR2 (germline): MNHNS, SASEGT. This CDR3 spans 15 amino acids. V was pared by 7 bases and J by 2 bases, with 6 bases of the junction left unmatched. CDR3 sequence reads: CASTLLAGTYNEQFF. The CDR3 DNA sequence: TGTGCCAGCACCCTCCTAGCGGGGACCTACAATGAGCAGTTCTTC.

This clonotype was seen at least ten times. The V and J genes are TRBV11-2 and TRBJ2-3, with 8 positions matching TRBD1. CDR3 length equals 14 residues. Germline lookup yields CDR1 SGHAT and CDR2 FQNNGV. J gave up 11 bases and V 5 bases, and 12 bases lay outside the gene matches. CDR3 sequence (DNA): TGTGCCAGCAGCGGGGGCTCAGGGGGCGCGGGGCAGTATTTT. The encoded protein is CASSGGSGGAGQYF.

The V call is TRBV25-1, the J call TRBJ2-3; 7 bases line up with TRBD2. Germline V gives CDR1 MGHDK, CDR2 SYGVNS. V lost 3 bases and J lost 4; bases outside the gene matches: 10. This CDR3 is built from 16 residues. Here the CDR3 reads CASSDWGGRGADTQYF. The CDR3 DNA follows: TGTGCCAGCAGTGATTGGGGCGGACGGGGGGCAGATACGCAGTATTTT. The whole variable domain, filled in from reference TRBV25-1 and TRBJ2-3, reads EADIYQTPRYLVIGTGKKITLECSQTMGHDKMYWYQQDPGMELHLIHYSYGVNSTEKGDLSSESTVSRIRTEHFPLTLESARPSHTSQYLCASSDWGGRGADTQYFGPGTRLTVL.

The chain recombines TRBV20-1 with TRBJ1-2; TRBD1 agrees at 10 bases. The germline gives CDR1 DFQATT, CDR2 SNEGSKA (reference sequence). The V segment lost 3 bases and the J segment 7 bases; nucleotides outside the gene matches: 11. The CDR3 has 15 residues. The CDR3 DNA follows: TGCAGTGCTAGTCGCTCGGGACAGGGGAGGAGTGGCTACACCTTC. It specifies CSASRSGQGRSGYTF.

This clonotype was seen only a few times. J is TRBJ1-2 and V is TRBV6-2 or TRBV6-3; D not certain. This CDR3 region has 18 residues. V was clipped by 0 bases and J by 4 bases, with 21 bases between them. Germline-derived CDR1 and CDR2 are MNHEY and SVGEGT. The CDR3 sequence is CASSYSTISRHRGYGYTF. The CDR3, as DNA: TGTGCCAGCAGTTACTCGACTATATCGAGACATCGGGGCTATGGCTACACCTTC.

This clonotype appeared many times. The chain joins TRBV5-1 to TRBJ2-1, with 14 bases matching TRBD2. With V trimmed by 0 bases and J by 6 bases, 5 bases remained unmatched. The germline CDR1 and CDR2 sequences are SGHRS and YFSETQ. The CDR3 runs to 17 residues. CDR3 sequence (DNA): TGCGCCAGCAGCTTGGTGGCGACTAGCGGGGGGGCCAATGAGCAGTTCTTC. Its translation is CASSLVATSGGANEQFF.

Remarks on this clonotype: Germline is not matched at one junction end, which may reflect a read error. The chain recombines TRBV13 with TRBJ2-1; TRBD1 matches at 9 bases. The CDR3 is 16 residues long. Germline assignment: CDR1 PRHDT and CDR2 FYEKMQ (reference sequence). CDR3 nucleotides: TGTGCCGGCAGTCACCTCCCGGGACAGGGAGACAATGAGCAGTTCTTC. It translates to CAGSHLPGQGDNEQFF.

This clonotype was seen a few times. V gene TRBV5-1 combines with J gene TRBJ1-1, with a possible D match to TRBD1 (5 bases). The V and J ends lost 3 bases and 8 bases respectively, with 14 bases between them. The CDR3 has 13 residues. The germline gives CDR1 SGHRS, CDR2 YFSETQ. The CDR3 sequence: CASSSGTASEAFF. DNA of the CDR3: TGCGCCAGCAGCTCCGGGACGGCATCGGAAGCTTTCTTT.

This clonotype was seen ten or more times. CDR3 region: CASSRMDGYEQYF. CDR3 DNA sequence: TGTGCCAGCAGTCGGATGGACGGCTACGAGCAGTACTTC. This chain joins TRBV11-2 and TRBJ2-7, with D unclear. V was clipped by 6 bases and J by 3 bases, with 12 bases between them. The germline V gene encodes CDR1 SGHAT and CDR2 FQNNGV. The CDR3 runs to 13 residues.

At least ten counts were recorded for this clonotype. The chain joins TRBV7-9 to TRBJ2-7, with D possibly matching TRBD2 (6 bases). The CDR3 runs 13 residues. Trimming removed 3 bases at V and 4 bases at J, with 10 bases between. Germline V CDR1 and CDR2: SEHNR, FQNEAQ (reference sequence). The CDR3, as DNA: TGTGCCAGCAGCTTCGGCGGGGTATACGAGCAGTACTTC. It yields the protein CASSFGGVYEQYF.

This clonotype was seen many times. The chain is built from TRBV12-3 or TRBV12-4 and TRBJ1-3; tentative D call: TRBD1 (6 bases). CDR3 length equals 13 residues. The germline V and J ends were trimmed by 6 bases and 8 bases, with 14 bases remaining between them. CDR3 sequence: CASSPRGRDTIYF. The CDR3 DNA reads as TGTGCCAGCAGCCCCCGGGGGCGAGACACCATATATTTT.

This clonotype was detected a few times. The genes are TRBV11-2 and TRBJ1-2, with no clear D. The germline CDR1 and CDR2 sequences are SGHAT and FQNNGV. The germline V and J ends were trimmed by 2 bases and 5 bases, with 9 bases remaining between them. CDR3 length: 13 amino acids. CDR3 protein: CASSLSRSYGYTF. The CDR3 coding sequence is TGTGCCAGCAGCTTATCGAGGAGTTATGGCTACACCTTC.

This clonotype was seen repeatedly, ten times or more. The chain uses TRBV6-5 and TRBJ1-5; D possibly corresponds to TRBD1 (5 bases). The CDR3 sequence is 16 residues long. Between the trimmed V and J ends, which lost 0 bases and 5 bases, there was a span of 14 bases. CDR1 and CDR2 from the germline V gene are MNHEY and SVGAGI. CDR3 region: CASSYSATARYQPQHF. CDR3 coding DNA: TGTGCCAGCAGTTACTCCGCGACAGCGCGATATCAGCCCCAGCATTTT.

This clonotype appeared many times. J is TRBJ2-5 and V is TRBV18, with 7 nucleotides matching TRBD2. J gave up 3 bases and V 6 bases, and 7 bases lay outside the gene matches. Germline CDR1 is KGHSH and CDR2 is LQKENI. The CDR3 loop spans 14 amino acids. The CDR3 region is CASSTSPVKETQYF. CDR3 DNA sequence: TGTGCCAGCTCGACTAGCCCCGTCAAAGAGACCCAGTACTTC.

At least ten counts were recorded for this clonotype. This chain uses TRBV9 with TRBJ2-7, with a possible D match to TRBD1 (5 bases). The V end was cut by 0 bases, the J end by 3 bases, with 7 bases between. Germline V CDR1 and CDR2: SGDLS, YYNGEE. There are 13 residues in the CDR3. CDR3 in amino acids: CASSVDTGYEQYF. The CDR3 DNA reads as TGTGCCAGCAGCGTAGATACAGGCTACGAGCAGTACTTC.

This clonotype was seen many times. V gene TRBV7-9 combines with J gene TRBJ2-7, with D unclear. The CDR3 runs 12 residues. The germline gives CDR1 SEHNR, CDR2 FQNEAQ (reference sequence). Trimming shortened V by 5 bases and J by 2 bases, and 7 bases separated the two germline ends. CDR3 DNA: TGTGCCAGCAGCGGGTATACCTACGAGCAGTACTTC. Translation: CASSGYTYEQYF.

This clonotype was found a few times. V and J are TRBV25-1 and TRBJ2-7; no definite D call. From germline, CDR1 is MGHDK and CDR2 SYGVNS. This CDR3 has 12 residues. The V and J ends lost 4 bases and 3 bases respectively, with 7 bases between them. As DNA, the CDR3 is TGTGCCAGCAGTGCCACAGTCTACGAGCAGTACTTC. Its protein product is CASSATVYEQYF.

In its sample, this clonotype was seen once. V and J are TRBV4-2 and TRBJ2-1, with 10 bases identical to TRBD2. Germline CDR1 and CDR2: LGHNA and YNFKEQ. After removal of 0 bases from V and 2 bases from J, the junction contained 7 bases not matched to a gene. This CDR3 comprises 18 residues. The CDR3 DNA follows: TGTGCCAGCAGCCAAGAAAGCGGGGGGGCCGCGGCCTACAATGAGCAGTTCTTC. It codes for CASSQESGGAAAYNEQFF.

The chain links TRBV12-3 or TRBV12-4 to TRBJ2-1; 8 nucleotides agree with TRBD2. Losses at the gene ends were 5 bases for V and 1 base for J; bases not matched to a gene: 10. CDR3 length: 17 residues. The CDR3 nucleotides read TGTGCCAGCAGTGGCCCCTCGGGCGGGGGGTCCTACAATGAGCAGTTCTTC. This translates into CASSGPSGGGSYNEQFF.

The chain has TRBV5-1 and TRBJ2-5, with D possibly TRBD2 on 6 matching bases. This CDR3 has 14 residues. Germline loops: CDR1 SGHRS, CDR2 YFSETQ. Trimming removed 4 bases at V and 1 base at J, with 11 bases between. CDR3 coding DNA: TGCGCCAGCAGCCGCCGGCGGGGCCAAGAGACCCAGTACTTC. The encoded protein is CASSRRRGQETQYF.

This clonotype has at least ten counts. The chain has TRBV5-1 and TRBJ1-5; D uncertain. V lost 4 bases and J lost 7, with 12 bases in between. Germline CDR1 and CDR2: SGHRS and YFSETQ. This CDR3 contains 13 residues. This CDR3 reads CASSPWGNQPQHF. CDR3 coding DNA: TGCGCCAGCAGCCCATGGGGAAACCAGCCCCAGCATTTT.

This CDR3 is CASSVQGANQPQHF. For the CDR3, the DNA is TGTGCCAGTAGTGTACAGGGGGCCAATCAGCCCCAGCATTTT. The rearrangement links TRBV19 to TRBJ1-5; TRBD1 matches 9 bases. V dropped 5 bases and J dropped 3; count of bases not matched to a gene: 2. This CDR3 spans 14 amino acids. Germline CDR1 LNHDA, CDR2 SQIVND (reference sequence). The whole variable domain, filled in from reference TRBV19 and TRBJ1-5, reads DGGITQSPKYLFRKEGQNVTLSCEQNLNHDAMYWYRQDPGQGLRLIYYSQIVNDFQKGDIAEGYSVSREKKESFPLTVTSAQKNPTAFYLCASSVQGANQPQHFGDGTRLSIL.